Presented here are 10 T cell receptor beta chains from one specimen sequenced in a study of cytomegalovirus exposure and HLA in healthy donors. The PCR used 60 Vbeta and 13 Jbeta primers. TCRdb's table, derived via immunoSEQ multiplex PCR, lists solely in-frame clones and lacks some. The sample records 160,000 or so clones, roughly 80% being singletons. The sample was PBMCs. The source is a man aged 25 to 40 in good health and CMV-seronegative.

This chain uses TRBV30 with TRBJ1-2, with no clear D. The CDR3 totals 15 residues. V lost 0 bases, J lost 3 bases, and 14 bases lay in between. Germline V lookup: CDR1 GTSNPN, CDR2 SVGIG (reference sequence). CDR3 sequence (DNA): TGTGCCTGGAGTGTCAGGTGGGCGTCTGACTATGGCTACACCTTC. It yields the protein CAWSVRWASDYGYTF.

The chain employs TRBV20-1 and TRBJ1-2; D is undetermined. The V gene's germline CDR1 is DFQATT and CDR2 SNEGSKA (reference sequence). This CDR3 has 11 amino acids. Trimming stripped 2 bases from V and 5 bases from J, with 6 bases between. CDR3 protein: CSARQVYGYTF. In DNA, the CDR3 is TGCAGTGCTAGACAGGTGTATGGCTACACCTTC.

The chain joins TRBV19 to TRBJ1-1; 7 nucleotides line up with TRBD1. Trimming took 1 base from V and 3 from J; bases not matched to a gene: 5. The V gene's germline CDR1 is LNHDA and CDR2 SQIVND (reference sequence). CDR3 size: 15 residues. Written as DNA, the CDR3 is TGTGCCAGTAGTATAGTTTGGCAGGGGGACACTGAAGCTTTCTTT. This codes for CASSIVWQGDTEAFF.

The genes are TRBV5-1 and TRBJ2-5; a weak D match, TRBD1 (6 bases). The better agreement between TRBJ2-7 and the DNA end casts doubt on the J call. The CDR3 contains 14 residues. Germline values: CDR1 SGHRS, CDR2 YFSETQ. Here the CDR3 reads CASSSRAQGYEQYF. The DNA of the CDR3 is TGCGCCAGCAGCTCTCGGGCGCAGGGGTACGAGCAGTACTTC.

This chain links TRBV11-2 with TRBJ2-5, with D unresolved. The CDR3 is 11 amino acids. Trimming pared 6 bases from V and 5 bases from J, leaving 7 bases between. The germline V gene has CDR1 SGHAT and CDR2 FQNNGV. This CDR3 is CASSLTETQYF. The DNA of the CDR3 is TGTGCCAGCAGTCTAACGGAGACCCAGTACTTC.

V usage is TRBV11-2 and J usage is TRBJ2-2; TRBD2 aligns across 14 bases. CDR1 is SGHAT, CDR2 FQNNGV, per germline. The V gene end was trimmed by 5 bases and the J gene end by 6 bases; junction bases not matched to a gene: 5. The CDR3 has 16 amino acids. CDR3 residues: CASSPGTSGRAGELFF. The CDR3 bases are TGTGCCAGCAGCCCAGGGACTAGCGGGAGAGCCGGGGAGCTGTTTTTT.

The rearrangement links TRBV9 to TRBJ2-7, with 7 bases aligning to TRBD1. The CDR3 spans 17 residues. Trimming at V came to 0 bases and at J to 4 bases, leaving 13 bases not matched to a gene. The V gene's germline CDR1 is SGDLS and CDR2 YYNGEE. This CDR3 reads CASSVDLKGANIYEQYF. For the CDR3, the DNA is TGTGCCAGCAGCGTAGACCTTAAGGGGGCAAACATTTACGAGCAGTACTTC.

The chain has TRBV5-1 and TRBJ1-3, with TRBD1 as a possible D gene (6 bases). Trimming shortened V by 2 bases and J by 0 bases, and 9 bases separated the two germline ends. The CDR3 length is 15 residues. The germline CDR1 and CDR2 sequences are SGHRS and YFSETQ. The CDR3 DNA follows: TGCGCCAGCAGCTTACAGGGATACTCTGGAAACACCATATATTTT. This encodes CASSLQGYSGNTIYF.

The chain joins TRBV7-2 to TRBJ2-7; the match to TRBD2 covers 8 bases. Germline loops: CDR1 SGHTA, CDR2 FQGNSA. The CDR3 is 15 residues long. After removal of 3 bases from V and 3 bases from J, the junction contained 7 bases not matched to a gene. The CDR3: CASSLGLGGVYEQYF. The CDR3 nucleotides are TGTGCCAGCAGCTTGGGACTAGGGGGTGTCTACGAGCAGTACTTC.

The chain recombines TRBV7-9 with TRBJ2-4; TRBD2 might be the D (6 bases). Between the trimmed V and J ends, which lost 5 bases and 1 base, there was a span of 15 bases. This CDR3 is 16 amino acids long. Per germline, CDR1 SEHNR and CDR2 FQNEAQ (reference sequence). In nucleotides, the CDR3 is TGTGCCAGCAGCCCAAGAGGGGAGGTGGCCAAAAACATTCAGTACTTC. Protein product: CASSPRGEVAKNIQYF.